Each of the 10 T cell receptor beta chains below was sequenced from the same sample in a study of CD8+ T cells in alopecia areata. RNA was isolated and reverse transcribed to cDNA, the sequencing template. Here immunoSEQ multiplex PCR was the method, and the copy in TCRdb shows in-frame clones only, minus some. This table holds 150,000 to 200,000 clones, around 50% found once. Sequenced material: CD4+ T cells sorted from blood, taken at week 0. The receptors shown here come from a human donor with alopecia areata.

The gene calls are TRBV2 and TRBJ1-2; perhaps TRBD1 as D (5 bases). The ends were cut back, 3 bases at V and 8 bases at J, with 19 bases in the middle. Germline V gene lookup returns CDR1 SNHLY and CDR2 FYNNEI. The CDR3 is 15 amino acids. CDR3 in DNA: TGTGCCAGCAGTGACTATGGGTGGGACCGGGTCGGCTACACCTTC. Translated: CASSDYGWDRVGYTF.

The V and J genes are TRBV9 and TRBJ2-2; D is possibly TRBD1 or TRBD2 (5 bases each). The CDR3 runs to 13 residues. Germline V gene lookup returns CDR1 SGDLS and CDR2 YYNGEE. Between the trimmed V and J ends, which lost 0 bases and 10 bases, there was a span of 10 bases. The CDR3 DNA reads as TGTGCCAGCAGCGTAGCTCCGGGGCTGGAGCTGTTTTTT. Protein: CASSVAPGLELFF. The full variable domain, with the rest looked up from reference TRBV9 and TRBJ2-2, is DSGVTQTPKHLITATGQRVTLRCSPRSGDLSVYWYQQSLDQGLQFLIQYYNGEERAKGNILERFSAQQFPDLHSELNLSSLELGDSALYFCASSVAPGLELFFGEGSRLTVL.

This clone was detected a few times. The CDR3 protein is CASSSNLGAGGETQYF. For the CDR3, the DNA is TGTGCCAGCAGTTCTAATTTAGGGGCGGGGGGAGAGACCCAGTACTTC. The chain carries TRBV6-5 and TRBJ2-5; TRBD2 aligns across 8 bases. Looked up from germline, CDR1 is MNHEY and CDR2 is SVGAGI. The CDR3 runs to 16 residues. V shed 4 bases and J 4 bases; nucleotides not matched to a gene: 11.

The V gene is TRBV29-1, the J gene TRBJ1-1, with a weak D call TRBD1 (6 bases). Trimming removed 2 bases at V and 10 bases at J, with 14 bases between. CDR1 is SQVTM and CDR2 is ANQGSEA in the germline V gene. CDR3 length: 12 residues. The CDR3 loop reads CSVEKGGLAAFF. The CDR3 bases are TGCAGCGTTGAAAAAGGGGGACTGGCAGCTTTCTTT.

This chain links TRBV27 with TRBJ1-2, with D uncertain. The CDR3 covers 13 residues. The germline V and J ends were trimmed by 3 bases and 6 bases, with 11 bases remaining between them. CDR1 and CDR2 (germline): MNHEY, SMNVEV (reference sequence). The CDR3 coding sequence is TGTGCCAGCAGTTTTCGGGGAGGGCATGGCTACACCTTC. As protein: CASSFRGGHGYTF.

This clone was detected a few times. The CDR3 loop reads CASSLRDTGNSPLHF. In DNA, the CDR3 is TGCGCCAGCAGCTTGAGGGACACGGGAAATTCACCCCTCCACTTT. The chain employs TRBV5-1 and TRBJ1-6, with D maybe TRBD1 (6 bases). Trimming removed 1 base from V and 7 bases from J, with 12 bases in between. Germline CDR1 is SGHRS and CDR2 is YFSETQ. This CDR3 has 15 amino acids.

This clone was picked up a small number of times. The J gene is TRBJ2-3, the V gene TRBV30; D is unclear. The CDR3 is 13 amino acids. Germline-derived CDR1 and CDR2 are GTSNPN and SVGIG (reference sequence). Trimming removed 4 bases from V and 2 bases from J, with 10 bases in between. The CDR3 DNA reads TGTGCCTGGACAAGAATGGCCACAGATACGCAGTATTTT. Its translation: CAWTRMATDTQYF.

This clone was observed a few times. DNA for the CDR3: TGTGCCATCACCCAGACACCCGGGGCCTACGAGCAGTACTTC. Translated, it gives CAITQTPGAYEQYF. The V gene is TRBV10-3, the J gene TRBJ2-7; D is possibly TRBD2 (5 bases). Germline CDR1 and CDR2: ENHRY and SYGVKD. Trimming left V 7 bases short and J 2 bases short, with 15 bases between. This CDR3 comprises 14 residues.

The chain combines TRBV29-1 with TRBJ2-7; D tentatively fits TRBD1 or TRBD2 (6 bases each). Deletions cut 7 bases from V and 3 bases from J, with 13 bases between. The CDR3 covers 12 residues. CDR1 and CDR2 from the germline V gene are SQVTM and ANQGSEA. The CDR3 bases are TGCAGCGGCGGGACACCGAACTACGAGCAGTACTTC. Protein sequence: CSGGTPNYEQYF.

The sample holds a few counts of this clone. The same CDR3 is also encoded by other DNA sequences in this sample. The rearrangement joins TRBV29-1 to TRBJ1-2; D not certain. From germline, CDR1 is SQVTM and CDR2 ANQGSEA. Trimming shortened V by 4 bases and J by 2 bases, and 8 bases separated the two germline ends. This CDR3 region has 12 residues. The CDR3: CSVAGANYGYTF. The CDR3 DNA follows: TGCAGCGTTGCCGGAGCCAACTATGGCTACACCTTC. Filled out from reference TRBV29-1 and TRBJ1-2, the complete variable domain reads SAVISQKPSRDICQRGTSLTIQCQVDSQVTMMFWYRQQPGQSLTLIATANQGSEATYESGFVIDKFPISRPNLTFSTLTVSNMSPEDSSIYLCSVAGANYGYTFGSGTRLTVV.